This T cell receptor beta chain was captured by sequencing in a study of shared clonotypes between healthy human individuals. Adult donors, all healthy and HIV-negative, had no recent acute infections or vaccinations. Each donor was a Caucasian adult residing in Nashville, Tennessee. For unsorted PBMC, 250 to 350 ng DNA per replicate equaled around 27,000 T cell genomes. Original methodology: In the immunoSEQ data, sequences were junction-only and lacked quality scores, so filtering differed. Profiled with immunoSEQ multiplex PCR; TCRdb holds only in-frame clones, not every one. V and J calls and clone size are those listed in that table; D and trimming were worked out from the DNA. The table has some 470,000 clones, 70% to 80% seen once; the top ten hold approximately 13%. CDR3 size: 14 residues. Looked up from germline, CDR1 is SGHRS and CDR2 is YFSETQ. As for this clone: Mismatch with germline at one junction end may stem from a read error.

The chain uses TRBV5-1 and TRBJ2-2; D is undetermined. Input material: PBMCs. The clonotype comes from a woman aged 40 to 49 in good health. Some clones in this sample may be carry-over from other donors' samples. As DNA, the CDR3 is TGCGCCAGCAGCTTGGAAGGGAACCCCGGGGAGCTGTTTTTT. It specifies CASSLEGNPGELFF.